This T cell receptor (beta chain) was sequenced in a study of blood T cell repertoires in COVID-19. The overall study: T cells, B-cell-depleted T cells, or PBMCs supplied cDNA or gDNA.

Individuals drawn from around 25 US areas were about 18 to 95 years old. Authors' data handling: Amplification with reference gene primers provided the estimates of nucleated cell counts. Using immunoSEQ multiplex PCR, the repertoire was profiled, and TCRdb retains in-frame clones only, with some absent. Clone size and the V and J calls come from that table; the DNA yielded D and trimming. The sample holds about 130,000 clones, around 83% seen once. The CDR3 sequence is 12 residues long. The germline gives CDR1 SGHVS, CDR2 FQNEAQ. V was clipped by 4 bases and J by 9 bases; unmatched bases: 5. The chain carries TRBV7-8 and TRBJ2-5, with TRBD1 matching over 7 bases. Material for sequencing was PBMCs or T cells enriched from blood (not recorded which). The origin of this receptor is a man under 40 who had recovered from COVID-19. The CDR3 coding sequence is TGTGCCAGCAGCTCCGATAGGGGGCCCCAGTACTTC. It encodes CASSSDRGPQYF.